The sequence of this TCR beta chain was determined in a study of Ad26.COV2.S vaccination and SARS-CoV-2 variants (TCRdb year 2021). As for the study more broadly: Vaccine-arm donors came from COV1001, a multicentre, randomized, double-blind, placebo-controlled phase I-IIa trial of Ad26.COV2.S in healthy adults. Throughout the experiments and outcome assessment, investigators stayed blinded to trial group allocation. The specificity and breadth of SARS-CoV-2-reactive T cell receptors after Ad26.COV2.S vaccination were assessed by TCRbeta repertoire sequencing. Dosing of Ad26.COV2.S was intramuscular, at either 5x10^10 or 1x10^11 viral particles, delivered as one shot or as two shots spaced 56 days apart. Trial participants were randomized into five groups of five: low-dose or high-dose Ad26.COV2.S given once or twice, or placebo on both occasions. The TCR-sequenced set comprised about 30 samples: roughly 19 Ad26.COV2.S vaccine recipients, 5 placebo recipients and 8 SARS-CoV-2 convalescent individuals.

About this clone itself: This clone's antigen is unknown. Base qualities are missing; no much larger clone stands one base away.

What the treatment or condition label conveys for this sample: 15 to 20 received Ad26.COV2.S at low or high dose, single or two shots; roughly five received placebo; per-sample allocation not given. For vaccine and placebo recipients, the sequenced repertoires came from samples collected on day 63 after the first injection. Between 29 July and 7 August 2020, Cohort 1b enrolled around 25 adults aged 18-55 years at one site in Boston, USA. Ad26.COV2.S was a replication-incompetent adenovirus type 26 vector expressing a prefusion-stabilized SARS-CoV-2 spike protein from the original Wuhan strain. The immunoSEQ Assay was used to sequence TCRbeta CDR3 regions. After extraction, genomic DNA underwent amplification by bias-controlled multiplex PCR, followed by high-throughput sequencing. The study's processing was this. To quantify the absolute abundance of every unique TCRbeta CDR3 region, sequences were collapsed and filtered. T cell fraction was estimated by normalizing TCRbeta template counts to usable DNA, which was measured by amplifying reference genes present in all nucleated cells. Repertoire TCRs were annotated as SARS-CoV-2-specific when V gene, CDR3 amino acid sequence and J gene were exactly matched to a known reactive TCR set. The reference SARS-CoV-2 TCR set came from MIRA and was filtered for enrichment in COVID-19-positive ImmuneCODE repertoires, removing public or cross-reactive TCRs. Drawing on the MIRA antigens, annotated TCRs were analysed further at the level of specific ORF or position within ORF. Breadth was defined as annotated unique rearrangements over total unique productive rearrangements; depth was the summed frequency of those rearrangements. Group comparisons of TCR breadth used two-sided Wilcoxon rank-sum tests. This is the immuneACCESS table as TCRdb keeps it, with only in-frame sequences that have V and J called. A part of the clones is gone; compared with another copy, unresolved V genes explain less than half, and the rest is unexplained. V, J and clone size are those of that table, while D and trimming were read from the DNA. Present in this sample are 200,000 to 300,000 clones, around 87% of which were seen just once. About 10% of the sample lies in the top ten.

Broader findings and caveats from the paper: After vaccination, substantial breadth of spike-specific CD8+ and CD4+ T cell responses was reported. Vaccine and placebo recipients had similar non-spike TCR breadth, a finding consistent with the vaccine containing only spike. The study lacked the statistical power to compare responses across vaccine doses or regimens. According to the authors, total T cell responses may have been underestimated by the TCR breadth and depth analyses. Higher spike-specific TCR breadth was observed in Ad26.COV2.S recipients than in placebo recipients (P = 0.0014).

V and J lose 2 bases and 0 bases, and a span of 5 bases separates them. CDR1 and CDR2 (GTSNPN, SVGIG) derive from the germline V gene (reference sequence). The CDR3, from cysteine to phenylalanine, totals 13 residues. Only the CDR3 DNA is retained, 39 bases long and in frame from the first base. In this chain, TRBV30 is recombined with TRBJ1-3, with an unclear D gene assignment. The origin of this receptor is a person aged 18-65 years who received the Ad26.COV2.S COVID-19 vaccine or a placebo. The sample was peripheral blood, taken in a trial of Ad26.COV2.S vaccine versus placebo. The DNA reads as follows: TGTGCCTGGAGTACTCGCTCTGGAAACACCATATATTTT. It is translated as CAWSTRSGNTIYF.